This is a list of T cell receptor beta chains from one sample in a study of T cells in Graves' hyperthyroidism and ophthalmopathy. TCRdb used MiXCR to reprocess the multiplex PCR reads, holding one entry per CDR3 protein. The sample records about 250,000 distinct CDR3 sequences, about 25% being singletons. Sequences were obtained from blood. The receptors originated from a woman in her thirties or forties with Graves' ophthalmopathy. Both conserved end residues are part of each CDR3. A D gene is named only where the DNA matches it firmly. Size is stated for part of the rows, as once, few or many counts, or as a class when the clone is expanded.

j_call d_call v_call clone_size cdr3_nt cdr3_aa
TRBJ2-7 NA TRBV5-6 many TGTGCCAGCAGCTTGCTACTCTACTCCTACGAGCAGTACTTC CASSLLLYSYEQYF
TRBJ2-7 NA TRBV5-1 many TGCGCCAGCAGCTTGGAAGGCTTCGGGAGCAGATCCTACGAGCAGTACTTC CASSLEGFGSRSYEQYF
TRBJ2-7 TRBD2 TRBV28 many TGTGCCAGCAGTTGGGGCGGGGGGTCCTACGAGCAGTACTTC CASSWGGGSYEQYF
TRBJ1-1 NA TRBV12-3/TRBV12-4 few TGTGCCAGCAGTATCCGGACAGAGAACACTGAAGCTTTCTTT CASSIRTENTEAFF
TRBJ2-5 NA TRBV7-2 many TGTGCCAGCAGCTTATCGCCAGCGATTGGGACCCAGTACTTC CASSLSPAIGTQYF
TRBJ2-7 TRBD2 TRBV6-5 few TGTGCCAGCAGTTACTCGAGGGGCAGCGGGAGAGGATACGAGCAGTACTTC CASSYSRGSGRGYEQYF
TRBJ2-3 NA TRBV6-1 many TGTGCCAGCAGTGAAGAGGCAGGTTCTACTAGCACAGATACGCAGTATTTT CASSEEAGSTSTDTQYF
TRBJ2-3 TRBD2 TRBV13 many TGTGCCAGCAGCTTATTGTCCGGGACTAACACAGATACGCAGTATTTT CASSLLSGTNTDTQYF
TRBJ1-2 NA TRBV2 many TGTGCCAGCCGTAATGGGGGGTCCTATGGCTACACCTTC CASRNGGSYGYTF
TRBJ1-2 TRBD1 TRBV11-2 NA TGTGCCAGCAGCAAGACAGGGATGAGCTATGGCTACACCTTC CASSKTGMSYGYTF
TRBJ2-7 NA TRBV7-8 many TGTGCCAGCACCCCGGGCAGGAACTCCTACGAGCAGTACTTC CASTPGRNSYEQYF
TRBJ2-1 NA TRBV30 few TGTGCCTGGAGTGTGGGCCCAGGCAATGAGCAGTTCTTC CAWSVGPGNEQFF
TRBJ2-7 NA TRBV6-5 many TGTGCCAGCAGCCGGACGGCGTACGAGCAGTACTTC CASSRTAYEQYF
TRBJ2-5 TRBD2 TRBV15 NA TGTGCCACCAGCAGAGACGGACTAGCGGGAGCTTGGGAGACCCAGTACTTC CATSRDGLAGAWETQYF
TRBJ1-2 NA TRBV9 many TGTGCCAGCAGCGTAGGGGAGGCGCTAGCCTATGGCTACACCTTC CASSVGEALAYGYTF
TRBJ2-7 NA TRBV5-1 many TGCGCCAGCAGCTTGGAGGGGGTCGAGCAGTACTTC CASSLEGVEQYF
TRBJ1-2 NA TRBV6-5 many TGTGCCAGCAGTTACAGGGATAGCTATGGCTACACCTTC CASSYRDSYGYTF
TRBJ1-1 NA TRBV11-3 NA TGTGCCAGCAGCTTAGGAATGCAGGGGAGCGCTGAAGCTTTCTTT CASSLGMQGSAEAFF
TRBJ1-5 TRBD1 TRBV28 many TGTGCCAGCAGCTCCCCAATGCGGACAGGAAATCAGCCCCAGCATTTT CASSSPMRTGNQPQHF
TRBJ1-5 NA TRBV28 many TGTGCCAGCAGAAACGGGGGGGCTCACCCTAGCAATCAGCCCCAGCATTTT CASRNGGAHPSNQPQHF
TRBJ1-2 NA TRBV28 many TGTGCCAGCAGTCCACCCGCGGGAGGCGGCTACACCTTC CASSPPAGGGYTF
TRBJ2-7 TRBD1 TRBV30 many TGTGCCTGGAGCGGGGACAGGGGGCGAGAGCAGTACTTC CAWSGDRGREQYF
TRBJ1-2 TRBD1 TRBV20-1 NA TGCAGTGCGACCCGGGACAGTAACTATGGCTACACCTTC CSATRDSNYGYTF
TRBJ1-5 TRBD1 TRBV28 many TGTGCCAGCAGTTTACCCGGGACAGGGATCCCGTTGAGCAATCAGCCCCAGCATTTT CASSLPGTGIPLSNQPQHF
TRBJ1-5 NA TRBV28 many TGTGCCAGCAGTTTACCCCCTAACACCCCTGGACAGCCCCAGCATTTT CASSLPPNTPGQPQHF
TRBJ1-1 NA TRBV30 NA TGTGCCTGGAGTGTCCCGACACTGAACACTGAAGCTTTCTTT CAWSVPTLNTEAFF
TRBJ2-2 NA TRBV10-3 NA TGTGCCATCTGGGAACCTTACGCGAACACCGGGGAGCTGTTTTTT CAIWEPYANTGELFF
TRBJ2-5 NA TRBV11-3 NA TGTGCCAGCAGCTCGCTAGAGGGACCAGAGACCCAGTACTTC CASSSLEGPETQYF
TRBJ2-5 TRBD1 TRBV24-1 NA TGTGCCACCAGTGGACAGGGAACGGAGACCCAGTACTTC CATSGQGTETQYF
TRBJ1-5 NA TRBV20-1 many TGCAGTGCTAGAACTACACCTAGCAATCAGCCCCAGCATTTT CSARTTPSNQPQHF
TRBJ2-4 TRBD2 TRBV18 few TGTGCCAGCTCACCGACTAGCGGGATAGCCAAAAACATTCAGTACTTC CASSPTSGIAKNIQYF
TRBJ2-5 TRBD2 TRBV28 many TGTGCCAGCGGGGGCAGAGGAGCGGGAGTGGCGGAGACCCAGTACTTC CASGGRGAGVAETQYF
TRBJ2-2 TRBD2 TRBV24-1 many TGTGCCACCAGTGATATAGCGGGAGGGCACACCGGGGAGCTGTTTTTT CATSDIAGGHTGELFF
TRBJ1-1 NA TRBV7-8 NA TGTGCCAGCAGCTCAAGGTGGGGAAACACTGAAGCTTTCTTT CASSSRWGNTEAFF
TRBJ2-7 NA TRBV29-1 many TGCAGCGTTGAAATAGCGAGGAGGGTTCCCTACGAGCAGTACTTC CSVEIARRVPYEQYF
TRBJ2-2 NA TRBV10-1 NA TGCGCCAGCAGTGCAGGAGGGCACGGGGAGCTGTATTTT CASSAGGHGELYF
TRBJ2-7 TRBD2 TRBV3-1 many TGTGCCAGCGGGACTAGGGGCTACGAGCAGTACTTC CASGTRGYEQYF
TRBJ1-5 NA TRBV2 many TGTGCCAGCAGGAAAGCCGATGGGGGCCAGCCCCAGCATTTT CASRKADGGQPQHF
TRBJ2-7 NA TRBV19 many TGTGCCAGTAGTAGTTCCCCCAAGTCCTACGAGCAGTACTTC CASSSSPKSYEQYF
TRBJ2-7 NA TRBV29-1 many TGCAGCGTTGTCAGTGGGGGTAGGGAATACGAGCAGTACTTC CSVVSGGREYEQYF
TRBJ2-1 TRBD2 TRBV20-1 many TGCAGTGCTAGAGATCTGGGACTAGCGGGTTACAATGAGCAGTTCTTC CSARDLGLAGYNEQFF
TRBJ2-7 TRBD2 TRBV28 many TGTGCCAGCAGTTCCGGGCTTCTGACTAGCGGAACCTACGAGCAGTACTTC CASSSGLLTSGTYEQYF
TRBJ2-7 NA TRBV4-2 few TGTGCCAGCAGCCAAGATGGGGGGCCAAAAGAGCAGTACTTC CASSQDGGPKEQYF
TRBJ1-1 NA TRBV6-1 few TGTGCCAGCAGTCCCACATCCGGGGTGGGCACTGAAGCTTTCTTT CASSPTSGVGTEAFF
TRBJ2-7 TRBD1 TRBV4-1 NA TGCGCCAGCAGCCAAGACCGGGACAGGGCCACCTACGAGCAGTACTTC CASSQDRDRATYEQYF
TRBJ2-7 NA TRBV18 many TGTGCCAGCTCACCACCAATGGTCGACGAGCAATACTTC CASSPPMVDEQYF
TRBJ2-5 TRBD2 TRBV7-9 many TGTGCCAGCAGCTTAGCGGGAGGGATACAAGAGACCCAGTACTTC CASSLAGGIQETQYF